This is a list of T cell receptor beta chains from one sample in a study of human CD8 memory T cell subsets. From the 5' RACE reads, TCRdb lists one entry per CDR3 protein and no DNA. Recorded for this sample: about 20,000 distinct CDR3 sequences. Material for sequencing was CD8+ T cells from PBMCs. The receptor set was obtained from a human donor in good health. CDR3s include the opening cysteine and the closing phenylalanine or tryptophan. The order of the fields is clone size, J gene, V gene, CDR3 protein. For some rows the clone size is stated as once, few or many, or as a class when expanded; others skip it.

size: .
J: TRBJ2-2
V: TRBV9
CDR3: CASSANRDRSTGELFF

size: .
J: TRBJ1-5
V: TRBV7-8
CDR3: CASSPTRDGQPQHF

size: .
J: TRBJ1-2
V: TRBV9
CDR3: CASSVAAFWGYTF

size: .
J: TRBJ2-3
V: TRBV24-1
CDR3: CATSELPGTGGGSDTQYF

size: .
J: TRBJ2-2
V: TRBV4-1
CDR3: CASTHRQGDTGELFF

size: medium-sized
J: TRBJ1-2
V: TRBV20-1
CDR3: CSARRPSTGGIHGYTF

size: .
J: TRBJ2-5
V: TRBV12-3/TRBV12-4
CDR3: CASSPLGGGRQETQYF

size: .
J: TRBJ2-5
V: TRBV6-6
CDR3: CASSHRETQYF

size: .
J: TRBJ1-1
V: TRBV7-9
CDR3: CASGRGTEAFF

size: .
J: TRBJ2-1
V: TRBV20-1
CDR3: CSARSIRDYSYNEQFF

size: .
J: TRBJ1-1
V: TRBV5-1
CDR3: CASTLRGQGNTEAFF

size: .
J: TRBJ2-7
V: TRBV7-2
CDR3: CASTELNLGAQQYF

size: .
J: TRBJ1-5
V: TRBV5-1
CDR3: CASSLHRTVLNQPQHF

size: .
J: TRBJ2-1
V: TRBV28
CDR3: CASLSGGGDHEQFF

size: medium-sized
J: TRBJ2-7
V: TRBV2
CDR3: CASSWDFSSYEQYF

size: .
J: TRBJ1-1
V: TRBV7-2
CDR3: CASSFPGTGNTEAFF

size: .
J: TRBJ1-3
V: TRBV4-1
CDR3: CASSQDRGNTIYF

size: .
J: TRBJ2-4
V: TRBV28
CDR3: CASSSPPGQKNFLAKNIQYF

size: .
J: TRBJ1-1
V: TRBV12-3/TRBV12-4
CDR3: CASSSRVNTEAFF

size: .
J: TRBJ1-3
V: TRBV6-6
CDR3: CASRPHEIGNTIYF

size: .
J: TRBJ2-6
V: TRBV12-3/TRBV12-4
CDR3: CASSLGRAGANVLTF

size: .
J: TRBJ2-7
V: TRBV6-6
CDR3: CASSYSWTSGRKSYEQYF

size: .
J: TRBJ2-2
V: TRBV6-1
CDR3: CASSGLAGGTGELFF

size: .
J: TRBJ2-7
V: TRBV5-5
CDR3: CASSLFTGDPYEQYF

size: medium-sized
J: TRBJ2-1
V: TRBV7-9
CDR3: CASDTRRTSGSPGYNEQFF

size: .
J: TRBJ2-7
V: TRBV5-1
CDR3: CASSLDGLYEQYF

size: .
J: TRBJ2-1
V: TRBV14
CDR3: CASSPFGGYNEQFF

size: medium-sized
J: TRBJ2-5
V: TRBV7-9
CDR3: CASSFIQDREEETQYF

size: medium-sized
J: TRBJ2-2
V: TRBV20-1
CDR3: CSARDAGIGELFF

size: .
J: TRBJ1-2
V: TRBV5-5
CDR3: CASSPDVGYGYTF

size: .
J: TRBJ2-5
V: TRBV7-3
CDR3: CASSPTGEETQYF

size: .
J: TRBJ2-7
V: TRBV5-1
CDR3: CASSTLDSYEQYF

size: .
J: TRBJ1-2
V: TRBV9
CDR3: CASSVGQAGYTF

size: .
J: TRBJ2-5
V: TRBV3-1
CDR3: CASSQGPREETQYF

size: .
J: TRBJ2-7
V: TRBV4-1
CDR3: CASSQEVPGTGHYEQYF

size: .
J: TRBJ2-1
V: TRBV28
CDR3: CASSLGLAIYNEQFF

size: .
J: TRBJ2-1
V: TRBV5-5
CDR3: CASSSQRGASRNEQFF

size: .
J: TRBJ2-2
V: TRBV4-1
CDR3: CASSHAGVTAGELFF